This entry features one T cell receptor (beta chain) sequence. As yet, its antigen is unknown. These data originate in a study of graft-versus-host responses after intestinal transplantation. Study-level information: Each patient got anti-thymocyte globulin induction, then tacrolimus and steroids for about 3 years.

Per germline, CDR1 SGHRS and CDR2 YFSETQ. The CDR3 has 11 residues. Trimming removed 0 bases from V and 8 bases from J, with 5 bases in between. Points from the study as a whole: Allografts of one patient group, those with graft-donor T cell macrochimerism, had high graft-versus-host to host-versus-graft clonal ratios. Researchers found peak circulating GvH clone levels linked to early post-transplant HvG declines. GvH clones surfaced in recipient marrow, some emerging earlier in ileum or blood.

TCRdb's table, derived via immunoSEQ multiplex PCR, lists solely in-frame clones and lacks some. Here the sample spans about 110,000 clones, roughly 90% being singletons. The genes are TRBV5-1 and TRBJ1-1, with D possibly being TRBD1 (5 bases). The sequencing here drew on unstimulated CD4+ T cells sorted from spleen or lymph node cells, taken before transplant. This clonotype originated in a human donor who was the organ donor for an intestinal transplant. The CDR3 reads CASSLGGEAFF. Written as DNA, the CDR3 is TGCGCCAGCAGCTTGGGGGGCGAAGCTTTCTTT.